A selection of T cell receptor beta chains follows, all from one sample in a study of technical replicates of blood from a handful of donors. Profiled with immunoSEQ multiplex PCR; TCRdb holds only in-frame clones, not every one. The sample includes about 82,000 clones, around 94% of them seen just once. The sample comprised T cells isolated from PBMCs. These receptors all come from a human donor in good health. The CDR3 runs from the conserved cysteine through the conserved F or W. A D gene is named only where the DNA matches it firmly. Size is omitted from some rows. Given values are once, few, many or a class for expanded clones.

TGTGCCAGCAGTATCCAGGGGGTGGTCTCTGAAGCTTTCTTT CASSIQGVVSEAFF TRBD1 once TRBJ1-1 TRBV6-6
TGTGCCAGCAGCGTAGCGGGAGCAGATACGCAGTATTTT CASSVAGADTQYF . . TRBJ2-3 TRBV9
TGTGCCAGCAGTGCTACAGGGAACTCTGGAAACACCATATATTTT CASSATGNSGNTIYF . . TRBJ1-3 TRBV2
TGTGCCAGCAGTTATCTGGGGGACAGAATATACAATGAGCAGTTCTTC CASSYLGDRIYNEQFF TRBD1 . TRBJ2-1 TRBV6-5
TGTGCAAGTCGCCTAGACAGGGGCAATCAGCCCCAGCATTTT CASRLDRGNQPQHF . . TRBJ1-5 TRBV12-2
TGTGCCAGCAGCGTGACAGGGGGGTCCTACGAGCAGTACTTC CASSVTGGSYEQYF TRBD1 . TRBJ2-7 TRBV9
TGTGCCAGCAGCGTAGCGCGGGGCGGTCCGAACACCGGGGAGCTGTTTTTT CASSVARGGPNTGELFF . . TRBJ2-2 TRBV9
TGTGCCAGCAGCTTCGGAGGAGTACGTGGCTACACCTTC CASSFGGVRGYTF . . TRBJ1-2 TRBV7-3
TGCGCCAGCAGTATACAGACCCAAGAGACCCAGTACTTC CASSIQTQETQYF . . TRBJ2-5 TRBV10-1
TGTGCCAGCAGCGGGGGGACACGCCCAACCCGGGCTGAAGCTTTCTTT CASSGGTRPTRAEAFF . . TRBJ1-1 TRBV9
TGTGCCAGCAGAAACACCTACGAGCAGTACTTC CASRNTYEQYF . . TRBJ2-7 TRBV27
TGTGCCAGCAGCTTGAAGGGGGCTTACAATGAGCAGTTCTTC CASSLKGAYNEQFF TRBD1 . TRBJ2-1 TRBV5-6
TGTGCCAGCAGACAGGGTCGGGAAAACATTCAGTACTTC CASRQGRENIQYF . . TRBJ2-4 TRBV2
TGTGCCAGTAGTAGGACAGGGTACGAGCAGTACTTC CASSRTGYEQYF TRBD1 many TRBJ2-7 TRBV19
TGTGCCAGCAGTGAATTGGGGGGGGTAGCCTACAATGAGCAGTTCTTC CASSELGGVAYNEQFF TRBD2 once TRBJ2-1 TRBV6-1
TGTGCCAGCAGGCCGGACAGACGTCAATATGGCTACACCTTC CASRPDRRQYGYTF . few TRBJ1-2 TRBV6-5
TGTGCCAGCAGTCAAGCTAGCGACACAGATACGCAGTATTTT CASSQASDTDTQYF . . TRBJ2-3 TRBV7-9
TGTGCCATCAGTCCCCAGGGGCCCACTGAAGCTTTCTTT CAISPQGPTEAFF . . TRBJ1-1 TRBV10-3
TGTGCCAGCAGCCGGCCGCTAGAAGCCAAAAACATTCAGTACTTC CASSRPLEAKNIQYF . . TRBJ2-4 TRBV5-6
TGTGCCATCAGTACCCCCGAGGGCGGTACCTCCTACAATGAGCAGTTCTTC CAISTPEGGTSYNEQFF . . TRBJ2-1 TRBV10-3
TGTGCCAGCACTGAATCGGCTACAGGGGTTTGGGAGACCCAGTACTTC CASTESATGVWETQYF TRBD1 once TRBJ2-5 TRBV2
TGTGCCACCAGCAGAGATGGGGCAGGGGGCTATCTCCTCAATCAGCCCCAGCATTTT CATSRDGAGGYLLNQPQHF TRBD1 . TRBJ1-5 TRBV15
TGTGCCAGCAGCGCCAGGACAGGGGAGGGTGAAAAACTGTTTTTT CASSARTGEGEKLFF TRBD1 . TRBJ1-4 TRBV9
TGTGCCAGCAGTCTACTAGGTGGGGACTTCACCTTC CASSLLGGDFTF . . TRBJ1-2 TRBV27
TGTGCCAGCAGTCACTACGATACGCAGTATTTT CASSHYDTQYF . once TRBJ2-3 TRBV25-1
TGTGCCAGCAGTGGCCGGGGAGGGTGGACTGAAGCTTTCTTT CASSGRGGWTEAFF . . TRBJ1-1 TRBV25-1
TGTGCCAGCAGCCACATCTATCCGAGTGCAACTAATGAAAAACTGTTTTTT CASSHIYPSATNEKLFF . . TRBJ1-4 TRBV14
TGTGCCAGCAGCTTGACAGGTTTATACGAGCAGTACTTC CASSLTGLYEQYF . . TRBJ2-7 TRBV7-6
TGTGCCAGCAGTTTAAGCCCACGGGGTAACTATGGCTACACCTTC CASSLSPRGNYGYTF . . TRBJ1-2 TRBV27
TGCGCCAGCAGTCACCCGAAGACTAGCGGCTCGTACAATGAGCAGTTCTTC CASSHPKTSGSYNEQFF TRBD2 once TRBJ2-1 TRBV10-1
TGTGCCAGCGGACTCGAGACGGGCGTCGGGGAGCAGTTCTTC CASGLETGVGEQFF . . TRBJ2-1 TRBV6-4
TGTGCCAGCAGCTTGGCCGGGGACAGGCTGGATACGCAGTATTTT CASSLAGDRLDTQYF TRBD1 . TRBJ2-3 TRBV5-8
TGTGCCAGCAGCTGGACACCGATCTACGAGCAGTACTTC CASSWTPIYEQYF . . TRBJ2-7 TRBV7-2
TGTGCCAGCAGCGTAGATCCAGGGTGGGAAAACACCATATATTTT CASSVDPGWENTIYF . . TRBJ1-3 TRBV9
TGTGCCAGCAGTGAGAGGACTAGCGGGGGCCGGGAGCTGTTTTTT CASSERTSGGRELFF TRBD2 . TRBJ2-2 TRBV6-1
TGTGCCAGCAGTCCCGGTTACGAGCAGTACTTC CASSPGYEQYF . . TRBJ2-7 TRBV27
TGTGCCAGCAGCGTAGTTCAGGGGCGGCTGAACACCGGGGAGCTGTTTTTT CASSVVQGRLNTGELFF . . TRBJ2-2 TRBV9
TGTGCCTGGAGTTACGGGAACAATTTTGGGCATGGCTACACCTTC CAWSYGNNFGHGYTF . . TRBJ1-2 TRBV30
TGTGCTAGTGGTCCCCCGGGAGTAGGCACAGATACGCAGTATTTT CASGPPGVGTDTQYF . . TRBJ2-3 TRBV12-5
TGTGCCAGCAGCCAACAGGCCCAAGGCCATCAGCCCCAGCATTTT CASSQQAQGHQPQHF . . TRBJ1-5 TRBV7-2
TGTGCCAGCAGTATTACAGGGGTCAATCAGCCCCAGCATTTT CASSITGVNQPQHF TRBD1 few TRBJ1-5 TRBV2
TGTGCCAGCAGCTTAACAGGGGGAAAAAACGAGCAGTACTTC CASSLTGGKNEQYF TRBD1 . TRBJ2-7 TRBV7-2
TGTGCCAGCAGCACAGGAGTTGGCAGCTATCAAGAGACCCAGTACTTC CASSTGVGSYQETQYF . . TRBJ2-5 TRBV9
TGCGCCAGCAGCTTGGGTTGGCAGGGGGCCCTTAATGAAAAACTGTTTTTT CASSLGWQGALNEKLFF TRBD1 once TRBJ1-4 TRBV5-1
TGTGCCAGCAGATCGACCGGGACACCATCCTACGAGCAGTACTTC CASRSTGTPSYEQYF . . TRBJ2-7 TRBV6-5
TGTGCCAGCAGTGAGCGGGAGCACGAGCAGTTCTTC CASSEREHEQFF TRBD2 . TRBJ2-1 TRBV27
TGTGCCAGCAGTGCGCTTACGGGGAGCGGAAACACCATATATTTT CASSALTGSGNTIYF . . TRBJ1-3 TRBV6-1